This T cell receptor beta chain was documented in a study of blood T cell repertoires in COVID-19 (dated by TCRdb to about 2020). With regard to the full study: Samples covering the acute and convalescent phases of COVID-19 were provided by collaborators in the United States, Italy and Spain. The material from the prospective study consisted of cDNA or gDNA derived from T cells, B-cell-depleted T cells, or PBMCs. A de-identified subject ID, COVID-19 status, age in years and sex were almost always included in the sample metadata. Samples were obtained from the ongoing ImmuneRACE study (first 160 participants) and from some 1,200 subjects provided by 6 global collaborators. The repertoires were released in a freely available public database intended as a resource for research on the immune response to SARS-CoV-2. The dataset comprised deeply sampled blood TCRbeta repertoires from subjects exposed to, actively infected with, or recovered from COVID-19. HLA class I and class II types, where available, came from metadata supplied by the sample provider rather than from assay-based typing. Results and caveats for the whole study, not just this receptor: The quantity of clinical and demographic metadata differed by source and by participant and was supplied without curation.

Collaborating institutions collected whole blood in K2EDTA tubes following their own protocols. For TCRbeta analysis, collaborator samples were shipped as frozen whole blood, as isolated PBMCs, or as DNA extracted from either sample type. The immunoSEQ Assay, a bias-controlled multiplex PCR, was used to amplify TCRbeta CDR3 regions from genomic DNA. Turning to the authors' computational methods: Within the assay, amplification of reference gene primers was used to estimate how many nucleated cells each sample contained. To quantify the absolute abundance of each unique TCRbeta CDR3 rearrangement, sequence reads were collapsed and filtered. Productive Simpson clonality was computed per sample as the square root of Simpson's diversity index over productive rearrangements. Not all clones reach the TCRdb copy of this immuneACCESS table, which keeps in-frame sequences only. Checked studies attribute under half of the gap to unresolved V genes and leave the rest unexplained. That table furnishes V, J and clone size, whereas the DNA furnished D and trimming. Present in this sample are some 120,000 clones, 85% of which were seen just once. The ten biggest clones cover roughly a quarter of the sample.

Turning to this clone: Its specific antigen is unknown. No base qualities exist here, and no much larger clone lies one base off it.

The sequenced material came from peripheral blood. The receptor comes from an elderly woman with acute or convalescent COVID-19.

The CDR3 region reads CASSSDSRLTGELFF. The DNA sequence reads TGTGCCAGCAGCTCGGACAGTAGGTTAACCGGGGAGCTGTTTTTT. Recombination connected TRBV5-4 to TRBJ2-2; TRBD1 is a weak D gene call, 6 bases matching. Trimming removed 3 bases from V and 5 bases from J, leaving 14 bases between the germline ends. The CDR3 contains 15 residues, cysteine and phenylalanine counted. Only the CDR3 portion is preserved as DNA: 45 bases, with reading frame beginning at the first base. The germline V gene encodes CDR1 SGHNT and CDR2 YYREEE (reference sequence).